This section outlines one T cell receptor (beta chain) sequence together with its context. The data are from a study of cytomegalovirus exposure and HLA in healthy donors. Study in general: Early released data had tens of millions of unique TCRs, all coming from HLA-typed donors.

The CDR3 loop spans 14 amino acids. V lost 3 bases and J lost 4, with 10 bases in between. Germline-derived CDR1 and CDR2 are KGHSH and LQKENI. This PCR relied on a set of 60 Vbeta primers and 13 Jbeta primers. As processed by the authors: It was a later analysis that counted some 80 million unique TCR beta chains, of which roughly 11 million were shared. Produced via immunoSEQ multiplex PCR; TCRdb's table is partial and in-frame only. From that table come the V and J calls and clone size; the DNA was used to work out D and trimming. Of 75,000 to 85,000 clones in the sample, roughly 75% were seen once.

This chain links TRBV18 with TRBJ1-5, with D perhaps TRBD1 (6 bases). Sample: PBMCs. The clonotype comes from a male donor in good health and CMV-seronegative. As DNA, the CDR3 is TGTGCCAGCTCACCGGGACACGAAAATCAGCCCCAGCATTTT. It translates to CASSPGHENQPQHF.